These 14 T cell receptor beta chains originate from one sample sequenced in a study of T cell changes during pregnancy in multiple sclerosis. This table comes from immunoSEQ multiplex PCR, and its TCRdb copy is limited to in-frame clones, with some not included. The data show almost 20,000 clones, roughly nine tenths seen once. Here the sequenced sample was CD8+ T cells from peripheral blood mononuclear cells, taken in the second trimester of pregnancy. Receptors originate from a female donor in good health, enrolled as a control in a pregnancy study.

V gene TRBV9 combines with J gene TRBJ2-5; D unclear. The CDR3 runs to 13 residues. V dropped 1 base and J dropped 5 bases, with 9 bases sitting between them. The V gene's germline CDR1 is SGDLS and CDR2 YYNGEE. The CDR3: CASSVLESETQYF. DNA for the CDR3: TGTGCCAGCAGCGTACTAGAGTCGGAGACCCAGTACTTC.

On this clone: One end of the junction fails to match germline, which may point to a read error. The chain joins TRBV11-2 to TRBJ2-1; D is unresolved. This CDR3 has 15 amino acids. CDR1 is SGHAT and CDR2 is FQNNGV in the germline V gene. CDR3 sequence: CASSLGAGSHNEQFF. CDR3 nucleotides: TGTGCCAGCAGCTTAGGGGCAGGCTCCCACAATGAGCAGTTCTTC.

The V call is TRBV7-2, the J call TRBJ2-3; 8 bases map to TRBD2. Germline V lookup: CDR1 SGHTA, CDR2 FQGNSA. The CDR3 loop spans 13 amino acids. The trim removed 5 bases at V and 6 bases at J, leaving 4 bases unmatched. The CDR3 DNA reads TGTGCCAGCAGCCCAGCGGGAGCGGATACGCAGTATTTT. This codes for CASSPAGADTQYF.

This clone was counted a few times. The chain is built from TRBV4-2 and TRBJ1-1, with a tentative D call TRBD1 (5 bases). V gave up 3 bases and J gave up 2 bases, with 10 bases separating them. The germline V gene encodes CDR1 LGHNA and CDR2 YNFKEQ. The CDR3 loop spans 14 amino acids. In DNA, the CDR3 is TGTGCCAGCAGCCACTTACAGGAAAACACTGAAGCTTTCTTT. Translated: CASSHLQENTEAFF.

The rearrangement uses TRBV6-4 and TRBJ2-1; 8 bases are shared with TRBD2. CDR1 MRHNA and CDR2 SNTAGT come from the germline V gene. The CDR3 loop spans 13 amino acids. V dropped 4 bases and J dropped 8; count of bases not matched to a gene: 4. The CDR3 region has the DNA TGTGCCAGCAGTGCGCGGGAGGAGGATGAGCAGTTCTTC. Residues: CASSAREEDEQFF.

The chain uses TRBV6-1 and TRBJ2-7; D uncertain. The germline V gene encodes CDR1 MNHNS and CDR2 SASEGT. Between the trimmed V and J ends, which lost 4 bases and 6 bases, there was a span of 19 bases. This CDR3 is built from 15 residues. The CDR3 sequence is CASSGGLLLLLEQYF. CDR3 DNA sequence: TGTGCCAGCAGTGGTGGGTTATTGCTACTACTCGAGCAGTACTTC.

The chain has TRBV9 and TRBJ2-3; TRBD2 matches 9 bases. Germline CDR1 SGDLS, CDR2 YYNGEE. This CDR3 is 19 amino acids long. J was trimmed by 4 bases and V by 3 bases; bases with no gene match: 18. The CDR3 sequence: CASSAEGRGGPVRSDTQYF. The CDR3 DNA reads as TGTGCCAGCAGCGCGGAAGGGCGGGGGGGCCCGGTGAGGTCAGATACGCAGTATTTT.

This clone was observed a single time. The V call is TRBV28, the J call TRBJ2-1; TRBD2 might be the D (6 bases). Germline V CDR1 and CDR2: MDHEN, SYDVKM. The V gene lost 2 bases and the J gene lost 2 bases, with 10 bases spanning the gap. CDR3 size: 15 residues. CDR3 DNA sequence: TGTGCCAGCAGTTTAGTGACGGGAGCCTACAATGAGCAGTTCTTC. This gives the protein CASSLVTGAYNEQFF.

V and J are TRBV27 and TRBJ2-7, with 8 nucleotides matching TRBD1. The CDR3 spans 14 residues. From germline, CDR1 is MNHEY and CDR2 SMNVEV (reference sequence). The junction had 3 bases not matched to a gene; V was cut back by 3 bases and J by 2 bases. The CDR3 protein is CASSFGQGTYEQYF. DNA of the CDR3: TGTGCCAGCAGTTTCGGACAGGGAACCTACGAGCAGTACTTC.

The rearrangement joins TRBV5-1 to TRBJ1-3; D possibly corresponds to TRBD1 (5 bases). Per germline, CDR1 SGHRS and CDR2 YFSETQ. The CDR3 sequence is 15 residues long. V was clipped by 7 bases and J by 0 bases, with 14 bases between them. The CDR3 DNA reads TGCGCCAGCCGTGACAGTGCCCTCTCTGGAAACACCATATATTTT. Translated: CASRDSALSGNTIYF.

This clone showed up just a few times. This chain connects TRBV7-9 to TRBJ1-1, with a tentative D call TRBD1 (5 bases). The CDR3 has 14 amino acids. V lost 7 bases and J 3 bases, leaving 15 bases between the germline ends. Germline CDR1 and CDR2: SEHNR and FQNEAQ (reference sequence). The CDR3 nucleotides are TGTGCCAGCAAGGTGGGGGGTTTGGACACTGAAGCTTTCTTT. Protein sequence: CASKVGGLDTEAFF.

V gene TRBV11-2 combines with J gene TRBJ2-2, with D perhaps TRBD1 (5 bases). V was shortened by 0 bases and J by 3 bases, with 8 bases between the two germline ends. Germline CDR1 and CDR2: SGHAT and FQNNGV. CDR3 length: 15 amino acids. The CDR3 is CASSLEGPHTGELFF. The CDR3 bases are TGTGCCAGCAGCTTAGAGGGGCCCCACACCGGGGAGCTGTTTTTT.

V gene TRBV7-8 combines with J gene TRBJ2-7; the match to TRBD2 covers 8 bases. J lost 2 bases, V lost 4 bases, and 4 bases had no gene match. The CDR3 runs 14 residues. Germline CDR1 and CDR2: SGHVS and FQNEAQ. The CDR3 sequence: CASSSGLAAYEQYF. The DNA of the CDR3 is TGTGCCAGCAGCTCAGGACTAGCTGCCTACGAGCAGTACTTC.

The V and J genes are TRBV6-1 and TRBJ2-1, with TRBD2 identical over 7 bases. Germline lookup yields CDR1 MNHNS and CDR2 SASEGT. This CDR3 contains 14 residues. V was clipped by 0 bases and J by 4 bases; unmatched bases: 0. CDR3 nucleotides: TGTGCCAGCAGTGAAGCAGCGGGATACAATGAGCAGTTCTTC. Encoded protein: CASSEAAGYNEQFF.